The subject of this entry is one TCR beta chain. The antigen is undetermined. The data belong to a study of response to subunit inactivated influenza vaccine. Study-level findings and limits: Researchers suggested that each seasonal influenza vaccination recruits few new T cells.

V dropped 5 bases and J dropped 4 bases, with 9 bases sitting between them. CDR3 size: 12 residues. One entry per CDR3 protein results from TCRdb running MiXCR on the RT-PCR reads. Of approximately 570,000 distinct CDR3 sequences listed, less than 8% are singletons. The source of this sequence is a man between 45 and 75 years old who received an inactivated influenza vaccine. V gene TRBV12-3 or TRBV12-4 combines with J gene TRBJ2-7; D unresolved. Material: PBMCs from blood, obtained about 24 months after vaccination. The CDR3 protein is CASSPNRYEQYF. The DNA of the CDR3 is TGTGCCAGCAGTCCAAACAGATACGAGCAGTACTTC.